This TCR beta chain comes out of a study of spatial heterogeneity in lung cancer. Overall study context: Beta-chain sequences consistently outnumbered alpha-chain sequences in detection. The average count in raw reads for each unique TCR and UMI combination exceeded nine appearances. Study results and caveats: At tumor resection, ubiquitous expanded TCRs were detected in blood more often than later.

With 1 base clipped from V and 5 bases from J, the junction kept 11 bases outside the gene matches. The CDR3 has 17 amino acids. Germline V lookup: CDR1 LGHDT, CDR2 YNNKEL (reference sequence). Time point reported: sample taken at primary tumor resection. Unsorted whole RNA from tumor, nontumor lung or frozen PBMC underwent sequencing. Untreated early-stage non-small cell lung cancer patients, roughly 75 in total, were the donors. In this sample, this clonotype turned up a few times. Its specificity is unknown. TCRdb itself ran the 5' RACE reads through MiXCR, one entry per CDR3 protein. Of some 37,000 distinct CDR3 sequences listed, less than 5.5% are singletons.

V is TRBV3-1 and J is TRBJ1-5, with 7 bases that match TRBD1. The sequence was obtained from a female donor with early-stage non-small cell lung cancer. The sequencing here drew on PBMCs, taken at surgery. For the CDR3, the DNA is TGTGCCAGCAGCCAAGTTAGGCCAGGGGGGTACCATCAGCCCCAGCATTTT. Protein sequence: CASSQVRPGGYHQPQHF.